This is a list of T cell receptor beta chains from one sample in a study of CD8 T cells in Susac syndrome. TCRdb passed the immunoSEQ multiplex PCR reads through MiXCR, listing each CDR3 protein once. The sample yields over 350,000 distinct CDR3 sequences, around 83% seen once. Sequenced sample: CD8+ T cells from PBMCs. Source of these receptors: a human donor with multiple sclerosis. The CDR3 runs from the conserved cysteine through the conserved F or W. A D gene is named only where the DNA matches it firmly. Not all rows give a size; the values are once, few, many and, for expanded clones, a class.

cdr3_aa cdr3_nt clone_size d_call v_call cdr3_length j_call
CASTIAGGLQETQYF TGTGCCAGCACCATAGCGGGGGGTCTTCAAGAGACCCAGTACTTC - TRBD2 TRBV7-8 15 TRBJ2-5
CASSIEGDGNYGYTF TGTGCCAGTAGTATAGAAGGGGACGGCAACTATGGCTACACCTTC - - TRBV19 15 TRBJ1-2
CASSLTGPGYGEQYF TGTGCCAGCAGTTTAACTGGTCCGGGTTACGGCGAGCAGTACTTC - - TRBV12-3/TRBV12-4 15 TRBJ2-7
CASSLPELNTEAFF TGTGCCAGCAGTCTTCCGGAGCTCAACACTGAAGCTTTCTTT - - TRBV6-6 14 TRBJ1-1
CASSPRDRGSLEQFF TGTGCCAGTAGTCCGCGGGACAGGGGATCCCTTGAGCAGTTCTTC - TRBD1 TRBV19 15 TRBJ2-1
CSVAEGLNTEAFF TGCAGCGTTGCTGAGGGTTTGAACACTGAAGCTTTCTTT few - TRBV29-1 13 TRBJ1-1
CAISDEGGRANYGYTF TGTGCCATCAGTGACGAGGGAGGCAGAGCTAACTATGGCTACACCTTC - - TRBV10-3 16 TRBJ1-2
CASSLSDRVAYNEQFF TGCGCCAGCAGCTTATCAGACAGGGTAGCCTACAATGAGCAGTTCTTC - TRBD1 TRBV5-1 16 TRBJ2-1
CASTTPGLNYEQYF TGTGCCAGCACCACCCCGGGGCTCAACTACGAGCAGTACTTC - - TRBV12-3/TRBV12-4 14 TRBJ2-7
CASSLGLAGDLGYEGQYF TGTGCCAGCAGTCTCGGCTTAGCGGGAGATCTGGGCTACGAAGGGCAGTACTTC few TRBD2 TRBV12-3/TRBV12-4 18 TRBJ2-7
CASSYSVAGVYNEQFF TGTGCCAGCAGTTACTCTGTAGCGGGAGTGTACAATGAGCAGTTCTTC - TRBD2 TRBV6-5 16 TRBJ2-1
CASSLDWEDLMNTEAFF TGTGCCAGCAGCTTAGATTGGGAGGATCTCATGAACACTGAAGCTTTCTTT - - TRBV7-9 17 TRBJ1-1
CASSFELAGGNEQFF TGTGCCAGCAGCTTTGAACTAGCGGGAGGTAATGAGCAGTTCTTC - TRBD2 TRBV7-9 15 TRBJ2-1
CASSQDLAGGLEQYF TGCGCCAGCAGCCAAGATCTAGCGGGAGGGCTCGAGCAGTACTTC - TRBD2 TRBV4-1 15 TRBJ2-7
CASSQIFGGSVNYGYTF TGTGCCAGCAGTCAGATCTTTGGGGGATCCGTTAACTATGGCTACACCTTC - - TRBV28 17 TRBJ1-2
CSVLAGGGEQFF TGCAGCGTTCTAGCGGGAGGAGGGGAGCAGTTCTTC - TRBD2 TRBV29-1 12 TRBJ2-1
CSARQGRAYEQYF TGCAGCGCCCGCCAGGGCAGGGCCTACGAGCAGTACTTC - - TRBV29-1 13 TRBJ2-7
CASSRTRTGSSEQYF TGTGCCAGCAGCCGGACACGGACAGGGTCCTCCGAGCAGTACTTC - TRBD1 TRBV7-9 15 TRBJ2-7
CASSGGRTTNEKLFF TGTGCCAGCAGCGGCGGACGGACAACTAATGAAAAACTGTTTTTT - - TRBV9 15 TRBJ1-4
CASSPLRGANYGYTF TGTGCCAGCAGCCCCCTCAGGGGTGCCAACTATGGCTACACCTTC - - TRBV3-1 15 TRBJ1-2
CAWSVRAGFGYSYEQYF TGTGCCTGGAGTGTACGGGCAGGGTTTGGGTACTCCTACGAGCAGTACTTC - - TRBV30 17 TRBJ2-7
CASSGIRGLETQYF TGTGCCAGCAGTGGAATCAGGGGGCTGGAGACCCAGTACTTC - TRBD1 TRBV25-1 14 TRBJ2-5